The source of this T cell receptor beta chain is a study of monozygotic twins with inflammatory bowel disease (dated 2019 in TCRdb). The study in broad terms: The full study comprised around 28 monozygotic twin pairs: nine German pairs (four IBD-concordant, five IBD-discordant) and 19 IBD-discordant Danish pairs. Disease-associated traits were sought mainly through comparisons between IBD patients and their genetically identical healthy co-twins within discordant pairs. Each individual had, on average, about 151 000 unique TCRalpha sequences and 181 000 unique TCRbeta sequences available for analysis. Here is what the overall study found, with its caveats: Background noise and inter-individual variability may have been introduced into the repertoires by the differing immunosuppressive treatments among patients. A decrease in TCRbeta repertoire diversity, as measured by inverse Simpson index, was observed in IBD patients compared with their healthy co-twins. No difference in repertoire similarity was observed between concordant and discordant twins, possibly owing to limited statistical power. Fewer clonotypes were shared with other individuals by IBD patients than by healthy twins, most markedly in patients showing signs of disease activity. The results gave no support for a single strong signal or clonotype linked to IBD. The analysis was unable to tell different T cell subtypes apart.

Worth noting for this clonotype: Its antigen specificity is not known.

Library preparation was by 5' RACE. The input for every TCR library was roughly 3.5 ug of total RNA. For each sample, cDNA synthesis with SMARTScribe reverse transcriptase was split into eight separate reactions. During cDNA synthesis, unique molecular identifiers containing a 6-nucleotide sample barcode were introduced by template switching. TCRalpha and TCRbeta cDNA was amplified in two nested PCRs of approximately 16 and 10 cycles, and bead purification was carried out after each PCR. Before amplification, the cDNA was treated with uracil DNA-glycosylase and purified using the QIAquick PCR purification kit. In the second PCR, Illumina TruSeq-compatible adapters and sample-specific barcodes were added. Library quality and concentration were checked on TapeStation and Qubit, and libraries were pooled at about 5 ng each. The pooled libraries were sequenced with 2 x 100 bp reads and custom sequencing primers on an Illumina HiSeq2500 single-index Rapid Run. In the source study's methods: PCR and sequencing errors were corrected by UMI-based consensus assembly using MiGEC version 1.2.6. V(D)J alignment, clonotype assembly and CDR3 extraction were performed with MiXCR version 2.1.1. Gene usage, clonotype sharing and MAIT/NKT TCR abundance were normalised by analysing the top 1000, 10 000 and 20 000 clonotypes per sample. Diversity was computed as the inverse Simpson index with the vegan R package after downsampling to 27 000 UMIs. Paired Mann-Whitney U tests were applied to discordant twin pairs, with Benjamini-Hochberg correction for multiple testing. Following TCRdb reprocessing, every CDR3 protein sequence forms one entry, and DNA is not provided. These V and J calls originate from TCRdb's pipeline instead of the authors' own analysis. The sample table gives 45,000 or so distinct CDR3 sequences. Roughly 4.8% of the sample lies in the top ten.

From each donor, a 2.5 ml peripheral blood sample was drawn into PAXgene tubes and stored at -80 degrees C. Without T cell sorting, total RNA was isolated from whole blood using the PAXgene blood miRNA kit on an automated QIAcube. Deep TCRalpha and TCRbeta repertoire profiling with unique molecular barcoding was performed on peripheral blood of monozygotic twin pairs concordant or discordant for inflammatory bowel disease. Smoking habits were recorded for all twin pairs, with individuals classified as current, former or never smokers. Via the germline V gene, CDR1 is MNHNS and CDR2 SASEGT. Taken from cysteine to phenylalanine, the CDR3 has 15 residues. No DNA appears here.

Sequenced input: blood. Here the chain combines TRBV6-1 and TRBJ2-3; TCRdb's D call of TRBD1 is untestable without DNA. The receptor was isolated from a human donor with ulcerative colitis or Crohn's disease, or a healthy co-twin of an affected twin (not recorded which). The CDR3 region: CASSTRTASTDTQYF.